This T cell receptor (beta chain) was retrieved from a study of T cells in Graves' hyperthyroidism and ophthalmopathy. RNA transcripts yielded amplified TCR beta CDR3 regions. Carried out on the TCR CDR3, a first-round RT-PCR used the HTBI primer set. TCRdb recomputed calls from the multiplex PCR reads with MiXCR, one row per CDR3 protein. Here the sample spans a few hundred thousand distinct CDR3 sequences, about 14% being singletons. This clonotype was counted many times. Between the trimmed V and J ends, which lost 0 bases and 2 bases, there was a span of 9 bases. The CDR3 consists of 15 residues. Germline V gene lookup returns CDR1 SGDLS and CDR2 YYNGEE. Uncontrolled infection, other autoimmune disease, pregnancy and lactation each barred patients from inclusion. The sample of blood was obtained at first hyperthyroidism diagnosis (before any ophthalmopathy symptoms).

The sample was blood. This clonotype was sampled from a woman aged 40 to 50 with Graves' hyperthyroidism that later progressed to Graves' ophthalmopathy. The J gene is TRBJ2-1, the V gene TRBV9; TRBD2 is a possible D gene (6 bases). CDR3 amino acids: CASSVDGRAYNEQFF. The CDR3 DNA reads TGTGCCAGCAGCGTAGACGGGAGAGCCTACAATGAGCAGTTCTTC.